This T cell receptor beta chain was recovered during a study of T cells after yellow fever vaccination. Study observations and caveats: When the response was secondary, it was weaker but reached its peak faster, day 5 versus 15. Post-booster samples contained most primary-vaccination clones (approximately 96% CD4, around 90% CD8). Overlap between CD4 and CD8 compartments was detected for a small share of clonotypes.

This clonotype was picked up a small number of times. Its antigen is unknown. The ends were cut back, 4 bases at V and 6 bases at J, with 16 bases in the middle. The CDR3 sequence is 14 residues long. Germline V gene sequence: CDR1 SQVTM, CDR2 ANQGSEA. TCR cDNA was made by 5'RACE template switching, adding a universal primer site and UMIs. TCRdb reprocessed the 5' RACE reads with MiXCR, giving one entry per CDR3 protein. The table records 300,000 or so distinct CDR3 sequences, 10% to 15% of them present only once. Material: CD4+ T cells sorted from PBMCs, obtained 45 days after the yellow fever booster vaccination. The chain uses TRBV29-1 and TRBJ1-5, with D unresolved. This receptor was taken from a man aged 25 to 40 who received the YFV17D yellow fever vaccine. Here the CDR3 DNA reads TGCAGCGTTGTGGTCGAGGGTTTGGGTCAGCCCCAGCATTTT. Translating it yields CSVVVEGLGQPQHF.